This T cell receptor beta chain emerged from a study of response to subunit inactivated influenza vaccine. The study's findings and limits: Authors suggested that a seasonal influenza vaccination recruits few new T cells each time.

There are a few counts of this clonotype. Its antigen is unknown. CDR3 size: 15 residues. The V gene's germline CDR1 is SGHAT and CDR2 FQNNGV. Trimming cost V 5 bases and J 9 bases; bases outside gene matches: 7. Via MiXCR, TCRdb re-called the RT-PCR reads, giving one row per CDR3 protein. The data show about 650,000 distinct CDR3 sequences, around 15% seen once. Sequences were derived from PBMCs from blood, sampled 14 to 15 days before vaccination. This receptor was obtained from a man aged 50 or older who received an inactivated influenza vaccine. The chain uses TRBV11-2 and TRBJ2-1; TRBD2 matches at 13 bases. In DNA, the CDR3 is TGTGCCAGCAGCCATACTAGCGGGGGGGCGTTTGAGCAGTTCTTC. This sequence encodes CASSHTSGGAFEQFF.